The 31 T cell receptor beta chains in this list originate from one sample, sequenced in a study of technical replicates of blood from a few donors. Profiled with immunoSEQ multiplex PCR; TCRdb holds only in-frame clones, not every one. This sample has 85,000 or so clones, with nearly 95% found just once. Sequencing used T cells isolated from PBMCs. These receptors all stem from a human donor in good health.

The V call is TRBV7-9, the J call TRBJ1-1; TRBD1 matches at 7 bases. V lost 9 bases and J lost 8; bases outside the gene matches: 6. There are 11 residues in the CDR3. From germline, CDR1 is SEHNR and CDR2 FQNEAQ (reference sequence). CDR3 nucleotide sequence: TGTGCCAGTCGAGGGGGCGCGGAAGCTTTCTTT. It encodes CASRGGAEAFF. The complete variable domain, with remaining parts taken from reference TRBV7-9 and TRBJ1-1, reads DTGVSQNPRHKITKRGQNVTFRCDPISEHNRLYWYRQTLGQGPEFLTYFQNEAQLEKSRLLSDRFSAERPKGSFSTLEIQRTEQGDSAMYLCASRGGAEAFFGQGTRLTVV.

DNA for the CDR3: TGTGCCAGCAGTGCCAACAGAAATTCGTACCAAGAGACCCAGTACTTC. Translated, it gives CASSANRNSYQETQYF. V usage is TRBV27 and J usage is TRBJ2-5; D is unclear. The CDR3 is 16 amino acids. Germline V gives CDR1 MNHEY, CDR2 SMNVEV (reference sequence). With 5 bases removed from V and 0 bases from J, the gap between germline ends came to 16 bases.

The chain recombines TRBV15 with TRBJ2-3; TRBD1 aligns across 12 bases. The length of the CDR3 is 15 residues. The ends lost 6 bases at V and 6 bases at J; junction bases unmatched: 7. Germline V gene sequence: CDR1 LNHNV, CDR2 YYDKDF (reference sequence). The chain's CDR3 is CATRGGTGGRDTQYF. The CDR3 DNA reads as TGTGCCACCAGGGGGGGGACAGGGGGCAGGGATACGCAGTATTTT.

The chain carries TRBV19 and TRBJ1-5, with D uncertain. The V and J ends lost 3 bases and 2 bases respectively, with 11 bases between them. The CDR3 spans 15 residues. Germline-derived CDR1 and CDR2 are LNHDA and SQIVND (reference sequence). The CDR3: CASSINPQGNQPQHF. CDR3 DNA: TGTGCCAGTAGTATTAATCCGCAGGGCAATCAGCCCCAGCATTTT.

The chain recombines TRBV5-1 with TRBJ2-2, with TRBD2 identical over 11 bases. This CDR3 has 17 amino acids. Germline CDR1 and CDR2: SGHRS and YFSETQ. Trimming at V came to 1 base and at J to 1 base, leaving 3 bases not matched to a gene. CDR3 in amino acids: CASSLSLAGGNTGELFF. The CDR3 DNA is TGCGCCAGCAGCTTGTCGCTAGCGGGAGGGAACACCGGGGAGCTGTTTTTT.

In this sample, this clone is medium-sized. The chain is built from TRBV5-1 and TRBJ2-7, with 10 bases that match TRBD1. In germline, CDR1 is SGHRS, CDR2 YFSETQ. The V gene end was trimmed by 3 bases and the J gene end by 4 bases; junction bases not matched to a gene: 4. The CDR3 covers 14 residues. For the CDR3, the DNA is TGCGCCAGCAGCTCAGACAGGGGGCAGTACGAGCAGTACTTC. It yields the protein CASSSDRGQYEQYF.

V usage is TRBV7-2 and J usage is TRBJ2-1; 8 bases fit TRBD2. CDR3 size: 14 residues. Germline values: CDR1 SGHTA, CDR2 FQGNSA. V was clipped by 5 bases and J by 2 bases; unmatched bases: 2. CDR3 DNA sequence: TGTGCCAGCAGCATTAGCGGGACCTACAATGAGCAGTTCTTC. Amino acids: CASSISGTYNEQFF.

V gene TRBV4-1 combines with J gene TRBJ2-5; no definite D call. This CDR3 comprises 14 residues. CDR1 MGHRA and CDR2 YSYEKL come from the germline V gene. V gave up 0 bases and J gave up 5 bases, with 10 bases separating them. CDR3 amino acids: CASSQEWSQETQYF. CDR3 bases: TGCGCCAGCAGCCAAGAATGGAGCCAGGAGACCCAGTACTTC.

The count of this clone is one. The chain carries TRBV5-5 and TRBJ2-6; D may be TRBD2 (6 bases). Germline V CDR1 and CDR2: SGHKS, YYEKEE (reference sequence). The CDR3 is made up of 17 amino acids. The ends were cut back, 4 bases at V and 2 bases at J, with 16 bases in the middle. CDR3 DNA sequence: TGTGCCAGCAGCACGAACCCCGGGGGAACTGGGGCCAACGTCCTGACTTTC. Its translation: CASSTNPGGTGANVLTF. The whole variable domain, filled in from reference TRBV5-5 and TRBJ2-6, reads DAGVTQSPTHLIKTRGQQVTLRCSPISGHKSVSWYQQVLGQGPQFIFQYYEKEERGRGNFPDRFSARQFPNYSSELNVNALLLGDSALYLCASSTNPGGTGANVLTFGAGSRLTVL.

V and J are TRBV13 and TRBJ1-3, with D possibly matching TRBD1 (6 bases). Germline V CDR1 and CDR2: PRHDT, FYEKMQ (reference sequence). V lost 6 bases and J lost 0, with 12 bases in between. The CDR3 is 15 residues long. The CDR3 here is CASRGTRSSGNTIYF. CDR3 bases: TGTGCCAGCAGAGGGACACGAAGCTCTGGAAACACCATATATTTT.

The chain links TRBV6-8 to TRBJ1-6, with a weak D call TRBD1 (5 bases). Trimming shortened V by 5 bases and J by 3 bases, and 14 bases separated the two germline ends. CDR1 is MNHGY, CDR2 SAAAGT, per germline. The CDR3 has 16 residues. CDR3 loop: CASSKTENHYNSPLHF. Here the CDR3 DNA reads TGTGCCAGCAGTAAGACAGAAAACCACTATAATTCACCCCTCCACTTT.

The chain is built from TRBV19 and TRBJ2-5; D remains unclear. V lost 1 base and J 1 base, leaving 13 bases between the germline ends. CDR1 is LNHDA, CDR2 SQIVND, per germline (reference sequence). The CDR3 sequence is 16 residues long. The CDR3 coding sequence is TGTGCCAGTAGTATAGTATCGTCGACACCCCAAGAGACCCAGTACTTC. Translated, it gives CASSIVSSTPQETQYF. Using reference TRBV19 and TRBJ2-5 for the parts outside the CDR3, the full variable domain is DGGITQSPKYLFRKEGQNVTLSCEQNLNHDAMYWYRQDPGQGLRLIYYSQIVNDFQKGDIAEGYSVSREKKESFPLTVTSAQKNPTAFYLCASSIVSSTPQETQYFGPGTRLLVL.

For this clone: Additional DNA sequences in this sample encode the identical CDR3. This rearrangement joins TRBV6-1 to TRBJ1-1; D may be TRBD1 (6 bases). CDR3 length: 12 residues. The V and J ends lost 6 bases and 1 base respectively, with 6 bases between them. From germline, CDR1 is MNHNS and CDR2 SASEGT. The CDR3 is CASRTGNTEAFF. CDR3 bases: TGTGCCAGCAGGACAGGGAACACTGAAGCTTTCTTT.

The chain is built from TRBV29-1 and TRBJ2-5; TRBD1 matches 10 bases. Germline values: CDR1 SQVTM, CDR2 ANQGSEA. J gave up 5 bases and V 0 bases, and 3 bases lay outside the gene matches. The CDR3 extends over 14 amino acids. The DNA of the CDR3 is TGCAGCGTTGAAGAGGGGACAGGGGACGAGACCCAGTACTTC. It translates to CSVEEGTGDETQYF.

Written as DNA, the CDR3 is TGCGCCAGCAGCTTGGCCGTAACAGGGGTTCTCAATGAGCAGTTCTTC. Protein sequence: CASSLAVTGVLNEQFF. The chain is built from TRBV5-1 and TRBJ2-1, with 7 bases that match TRBD1. J lost 6 bases, V lost 0 bases, and 9 bases had no gene match. The CDR3 runs 16 residues. Germline CDR1 reads SGHRS; CDR2 reads YFSETQ.

The chain joins TRBV30 to TRBJ2-7; D not certain. Trimming stripped 1 base from V and 0 bases from J, with 7 bases between. The CDR3 loop spans 13 amino acids. The V gene's germline CDR1 is GTSNPN and CDR2 SVGIG (reference sequence). CDR3 nucleotides: TGTGCCTGGAGTGCTCCAGTCTCCTACGAGCAGTACTTC. This gives the protein CAWSAPVSYEQYF.

CDR3 region: CASSLYEREQFF. CDR3 bases: TGTGCCAGCAGCTTATATGAGCGGGAGCAGTTCTTC. The rearrangement links TRBV5-4 to TRBJ2-1; weak D call: TRBD2 (5 bases). Germline lookup yields CDR1 SGHNT and CDR2 YYREEE (reference sequence). The germline V and J ends were trimmed by 2 bases and 10 bases, with 10 bases remaining between them. This CDR3 has 12 amino acids.

The chain joins TRBV5-1 to TRBJ2-5, with 8 positions matching TRBD2. The germline gives CDR1 SGHRS, CDR2 YFSETQ. The junction had 4 bases not matched to a gene; V was cut back by 0 bases and J by 3 bases. The CDR3 contains 15 residues. The CDR3 coding sequence is TGCGCCAGCAGCTTGGCGGCGACTAGCGAAGAGACCCAGTACTTC. Protein sequence: CASSLAATSEETQYF.

V is TRBV5-1 and J is TRBJ2-1; TRBD2 aligns across 13 bases. Germline-derived CDR1 and CDR2 are SGHRS and YFSETQ. The CDR3 is made up of 20 amino acids. The V segment lost 4 bases and the J segment 0 bases; nucleotides outside the gene matches: 13. CDR3 protein: CASSPYGLAGEISSYNEQFF. The CDR3 nucleotides are TGCGCCAGCAGCCCCTACGGACTAGCGGGGGAGATTAGCTCCTACAATGAGCAGTTCTTC.

The chain joins TRBV7-9 to TRBJ2-6; 7 positions agree with TRBD1. V lost 5 bases, J lost 1 base, and 5 bases stayed unmatched. The CDR3 runs to 16 residues. The germline V gene has CDR1 SEHNR and CDR2 FQNEAQ (reference sequence). The chain's CDR3 is CASSNTGASGANVLTF. The CDR3 region has the DNA TGTGCCAGCAGCAACACAGGGGCGTCTGGGGCCAACGTCCTGACTTTC.

The J gene is TRBJ2-1, the V gene TRBV13; TRBD2 matches 8 bases. The CDR3 totals 17 residues. V lost 2 bases and J lost 6; bases outside the gene matches: 12. Germline loops: CDR1 PRHDT, CDR2 FYEKMQ (reference sequence). CDR3 nucleotides: TGTGCCAGCAGCTTAAAGGGGGTAGCGGGGAACATCAATGAGCAGTTCTTC. Amino acids: CASSLKGVAGNINEQFF.

V is TRBV7-9 and J is TRBJ2-3; 7 nucleotides match TRBD2. The CDR3 has 15 amino acids. Germline values: CDR1 SEHNR, CDR2 FQNEAQ (reference sequence). Trimming cost V 5 bases and J 1 base; bases outside gene matches: 6. CDR3 region: CASSIGLGRTDTQYF. The CDR3 DNA sequence: TGTGCCAGCAGCATCGGACTAGGTCGCACAGATACGCAGTATTTT.

The chain carries TRBV9 and TRBJ2-7; 7 positions agree with TRBD2. V gave up 4 bases and J gave up 3 bases; unmatched junction bases: 7. The V gene's germline CDR1 is SGDLS and CDR2 YYNGEE. The CDR3 extends over 14 amino acids. CDR3 residues: CASSHYAGDYEQYF. CDR3 nucleotides: TGTGCCAGCAGCCACTATGCGGGAGACTACGAGCAGTACTTC.

A remark on this clone: A junction end diverges from the germline sequence, so it may reflect a read error. The V call is TRBV19, the J call TRBJ1-1; TRBD1 is a possible D gene (5 bases). CDR3 length: 16 amino acids. Germline assignment: CDR1 LNHDA and CDR2 SQIVND (reference sequence). The CDR3 region has the DNA TGTGCCAGTAGTATAGGGGAGGGGAGGTCGAACATTGAAGCTTTCTTT. Encoded protein: CASSIGEGRSNIEAFF.

The chain joins TRBV7-8 to TRBJ2-5; 14 bases are a match to TRBD2. This CDR3 contains 16 residues. Per the germline V gene, CDR1 is SGHVS and CDR2 is FQNEAQ. V gave up 5 bases and J gave up 1 base; unmatched junction bases: 3. CDR3 DNA: TGTGCCAGCAGCCCGGGGACTAGCGGGAGCCAAGAGACCCAGTACTTC. This codes for CASSPGTSGSQETQYF.

CDR3 DNA: TGTGCCAGCAGTTTACAGGGGACTGCAAACACCATATATTTT. It codes for CASSLQGTANTIYF. The chain recombines TRBV25-1 with TRBJ1-3; 7 nucleotides agree with TRBD1. CDR1 and CDR2 from the germline V gene are MGHDK and SYGVNS. The V and J ends lost 5 bases and 6 bases, in that order; junction bases with no gene match: 7. CDR3 size: 14 residues. Variable domain in full (rest from reference TRBV25-1 and TRBJ1-3): EADIYQTPRYLVIGTGKKITLECSQTMGHDKMYWYQQDPGMELHLIHYSYGVNSTEKGDLSSESTVSRIRTEHFPLTLESARPSHTSQYLCASSLQGTANTIYFGEGSWLTVV.

The chain carries TRBV7-7 and TRBJ2-1; maybe TRBD2 (6 bases). The V and J ends lost 4 bases and 8 bases respectively, with 18 bases between them. Germline assignment: CDR1 SSHAT and CDR2 FNYEAQ (reference sequence). The CDR3 extends over 15 amino acids. The CDR3 DNA is TGTGCCAGCAGCTCGACAGCCGGAGGGTTCGATGAGCAGTTCTTC. Encoded protein: CASSSTAGGFDEQFF.

V is TRBV28 and J is TRBJ2-5; a weak D match, TRBD2 (5 bases). The CDR3 is 14 residues long. V lost 1 base, J lost 3 bases, and 9 bases lay in between. In germline, CDR1 is MDHEN, CDR2 SYDVKM. CDR3 nucleotide sequence: TGTGCCAGCAGTTTATATTCGGGGAAAGAGACCCAGTACTTC. Its protein is CASSLYSGKETQYF.

This clone was detected a few times. The chain is built from TRBV19 and TRBJ1-5, with TRBD1 matching over 9 bases. J was trimmed by 4 bases and V by 8 bases; bases with no gene match: 18. Germline CDR1 reads LNHDA; CDR2 reads SQIVND (reference sequence). There are 18 residues in the CDR3. The CDR3: CASGRDREGSTWNQPQHF. The CDR3 DNA follows: TGTGCCAGTGGACGGGACAGGGAGGGTAGTACGTGGAATCAGCCCCAGCATTTT.

V is TRBV4-2 and J is TRBJ1-2; tentative D call: TRBD1 (5 bases). CDR1 LGHNA and CDR2 YNFKEQ come from the germline V gene. There are 15 residues in the CDR3. Trimming removed 2 bases at V and 4 bases at J, with 14 bases between. The CDR3 sequence: CASSQYMGQGYGYTF. In DNA, the CDR3 is TGTGCCAGCAGCCAATATATGGGGCAGGGCTATGGCTACACCTTC.

The chain joins TRBV27 to TRBJ1-4; 8 bases line up with TRBD1. The germline V gene has CDR1 MNHEY and CDR2 SMNVEV (reference sequence). The CDR3 loop spans 18 amino acids. The trim removed 5 bases at V and 0 bases at J, leaving 11 bases unmatched. The chain's CDR3 is CASSTRTGMVATNEKLFF. In nucleotides, the CDR3 is TGTGCCAGCAGTACCCGGACAGGGATGGTGGCAACTAATGAAAAACTGTTTTTT.